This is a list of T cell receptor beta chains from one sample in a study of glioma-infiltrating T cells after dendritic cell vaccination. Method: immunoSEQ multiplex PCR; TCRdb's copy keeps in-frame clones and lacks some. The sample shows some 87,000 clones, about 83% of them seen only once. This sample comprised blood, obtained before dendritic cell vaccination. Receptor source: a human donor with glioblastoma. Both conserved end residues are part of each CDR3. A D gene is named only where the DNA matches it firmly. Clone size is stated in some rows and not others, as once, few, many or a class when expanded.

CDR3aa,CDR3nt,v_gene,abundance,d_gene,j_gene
CASTRQGAVNSPLHF,TGTGCCAGCACGCGACAGGGGGCAGTTAATTCACCCCTCCACTTT,TRBV7-9,-,TRBD1,TRBJ1-6
CASSPRAGGPYNEQFF,TGTGCCAGCAGCCCTCGAGCGGGAGGGCCGTACAATGAGCAGTTCTTC,TRBV7-2,once,TRBD2,TRBJ2-1
CSVAPDRGLRRSYGYTF,TGCAGCGTTGCCCCCGACAGGGGCCTAAGACGGAGCTATGGCTACACCTTC,TRBV29-1,-,TRBD1,TRBJ1-2
CASSPGRQAGSGNTIYF,TGTGCCAGCTCACCGGGGCGGCAGGCCGGCTCTGGAAACACCATATATTTT,TRBV18,-,-,TRBJ1-3
CASTQTGGRFEKLFF,TGTGCCAGCACCCAGACAGGGGGGAGGTTTGAAAAACTGTTTTTT,TRBV2,once,TRBD1,TRBJ1-4
CASSLSVTDTQYF,TGCGCCAGCAGCTTGTCAGTAACAGATACGCAGTATTTT,TRBV5-1,-,-,TRBJ2-3
CASSPLLADLYNEQFF,TGTGCCAGCTCACCACTTCTAGCGGACCTCTACAATGAGCAGTTCTTC,TRBV18,-,TRBD2,TRBJ2-1
CASSLAGETQYF,TGCGCCAGCAGCTTGGCGGGAGAGACCCAGTACTTC,TRBV5-1,-,-,TRBJ2-5
CATRSSTDTQYF,TGTGCCACGAGGTCGAGCACAGATACGCAGTATTTT,TRBV6-5,-,-,TRBJ2-3
CASSLELGYGYTF,TGTGCCAGCTCACTCGAACTTGGCTATGGCTACACCTTC,TRBV18,-,-,TRBJ1-2
CASSGTSGALYEQYF,TGTGCCAGCAGCGGGACTAGCGGGGCTTTATACGAGCAGTACTTC,TRBV5-6,-,TRBD2,TRBJ2-7
CASSRGTGPNTGELFF,TGCGCCAGCAGCCGGGGGACAGGGCCGAACACCGGGGAGCTGTTTTTT,TRBV5-1,-,TRBD1,TRBJ2-2
CASSPTGDTEAFF,TGCGCCAGCAGCCCTACAGGGGACACTGAAGCTTTCTTT,TRBV5-1,-,TRBD1,TRBJ1-1
CAWSGGITSYEQYF,TGTGCCTGGTCCGGGGGGATCACCTCCTACGAGCAGTACTTC,TRBV30,-,TRBD2,TRBJ2-7
CASRGQGAYNSPLHF,TGTGCCAGCCGGGGACAGGGGGCTTATAATTCACCCCTCCACTTT,TRBV7-9,-,TRBD1,TRBJ1-6
CASSQEPHGTGGNEQYF,TGCGCCAGCAGCCAAGAGCCCCACGGGACAGGGGGGAATGAGCAGTACTTC,TRBV4-1,once,TRBD1,TRBJ2-7
CASSGLRHTEAFF,TGTGCCAGCAGTGGACTAAGGCACACTGAAGCTTTCTTT,TRBV6-1,-,-,TRBJ1-1
CASSWPLMNTEAFF,TGTGCCAGCAGCTGGCCCCTGATGAACACTGAAGCTTTCTTT,TRBV13,-,-,TRBJ1-1
CASSLGTSGSNEQFF,TGCGCCAGCAGCTTGGGGACTAGCGGGAGCAATGAGCAGTTCTTC,TRBV5-1,-,TRBD2,TRBJ2-1
CASSLVGGRSDTQYF,TGTGCCAGCAGCTTAGTCGGGGGGCGGTCAGATACGCAGTATTTT,TRBV7-9,-,-,TRBJ2-3
CASSIPGQGVYEQYF,TGTGCCAGTAGTATACCGGGACAGGGGGTTTACGAGCAGTACTTC,TRBV19,-,TRBD1,TRBJ2-7
CASSFAGGPLETQYF,TGTGCTAGCAGCTTTGCGGGAGGACCCCTAGAGACCCAGTACTTC,TRBV7-7,-,TRBD2,TRBJ2-5
CASSRDTSTEAFF,TGTGCCAGCAGCCGGGACACCAGCACTGAAGCTTTCTTT,TRBV7-9,-,-,TRBJ1-1
CASSQTPDSSPWYF,TGCGCCAGCAGCCAAACCCCCGACTCCTCGCCATGGTACTTC,TRBV4-1,-,-,TRBJ2-5
CASSHLPGTSESSYEQYF,TGTGCCAGCAGCCACCTCCCCGGGACTAGCGAGAGCTCCTACGAGCAGTACTTC,TRBV4-2,once,TRBD2,TRBJ2-7
CASSLSLAVAYEQYF,TGTGCCAGCAGTTTATCTCTAGCGGTAGCCTACGAGCAGTACTTC,TRBV27,-,TRBD2,TRBJ2-7
CAWSTRGQGVSEAFF,TGTGCCTGGAGTACCCGCGGACAGGGCGTCTCCGAAGCTTTCTTT,TRBV30,-,TRBD1,TRBJ1-1
CASSHRLSSYEQYF,TGCGCCAGCAGCCATCGACTTAGCTCCTACGAGCAGTACTTC,TRBV4-1,once,-,TRBJ2-7
CASSFGSTGPNGYTF,TGTGCCAGCAGTTTCGGCTCGACAGGGCCCAATGGCTACACCTTC,TRBV6-5,-,TRBD1,TRBJ1-2
CSVLDRSFYEQYF,TGCAGCGTCCTGGACAGGTCCTTCTACGAGCAGTACTTC,TRBV29-1,once,TRBD1,TRBJ2-7
CASSIRGGSETQYF,TGTGCCAGTAGTATCCGGGGGGGCTCGGAGACCCAGTACTTC,TRBV19,-,TRBD2,TRBJ2-5